Shown below are 9 T cell receptor beta chains from a single sample sequenced in a study of post-analysis software for immune sequencing data. Study observations and caveats: There were roughly 5 TRBV segments more frequent in patients than controls, and TRBV5-6, TRBV5-1 and TRBV20-1 were among them.

These receptors have no identified antigens. Researchers reported that TCR beta cDNA libraries carried unique molecular identifiers. Via MiXCR, TCRdb re-called the PCR reads, giving one row per CDR3 protein. The data contain around 700,000 distinct CDR3 sequences, approximately 59% of them singletons. The sample was blood. Every receptor here comes from a girl aged 2-10 years with multiple sclerosis.

Only a few counts were recorded for this clonotype. This sequence joins TRBV12-3 or TRBV12-4 and TRBJ2-4, with D possibly TRBD2 on 6 matching bases. V was trimmed by 6 bases and J by 1 base, leaving 19 bases between them. The length of the CDR3 is 17 residues. The CDR3 protein is CASSFLSGSFAKNIQYF. CDR3 DNA sequence: TGTGCCAGCAGCTTCCTAAGCGGGTCCTTCGCCAAAAACATTCAGTACTTC.

This sequence joins TRBV5-1 and TRBJ2-3, with 13 bases aligning to TRBD2. CDR3 size: 15 residues. The germline gives CDR1 SGHRS, CDR2 YFSETQ. The junction had 8 bases not matched to a gene; V was cut back by 5 bases and J by 8 bases. The CDR3 reads CASRGLAGIEGTQYF. The CDR3 DNA reads as TGCGCCAGCAGGGGACTAGCGGGAATAGAGGGTACGCAGTATTTT. Based on the CDR3 plus reference TRBV5-1 and TRBJ2-3, the full variable domain is KAGVTQTPRYLIKTRGQQVTLSCSPISGHRSVSWYQQTPGQGLQFLFEYFSETQRNKGNFPGRFSGRQFSNSRSEMNVSTLELGDSALYLCASRGLAGIEGTQYFGPGTRLTVL.

The CDR3 here is CASSLAQGLAPLHF. The CDR3 bases are TGTGCCAGCAGCTTGGCCCAGGGGCTTGCACCCCTCCACTTT. The V gene is TRBV5-5, the J gene TRBJ1-6; tentative D call: TRBD1 (6 bases). Trimming took 0 bases from V and 11 from J, leaving 12 bases between them. CDR1 and CDR2 from the germline V gene are SGHKS and YYEKEE (reference sequence). The CDR3 runs to 14 residues.

The chain has TRBV11-2 and TRBJ2-1; 10 nucleotides line up with TRBD2. The CDR3 spans 18 residues. With 0 bases clipped from V and 12 bases from J, the junction kept 17 bases outside the gene matches. Germline CDR1 SGHAT, CDR2 FQNNGV. CDR3 in amino acids: CASSLDPVAGGQASVQFF. In nucleotides, the CDR3 is TGTGCCAGCAGCTTAGATCCCGTAGCGGGGGGCCAAGCATCGGTGCAGTTCTTC.

This chain's CDR3 is CATSDRLAGDGTQYF. The CDR3 DNA follows: TGTGCCACCAGTGATAGGCTAGCGGGGGATGGGACCCAGTACTTC. The gene calls are TRBV24-1 and TRBJ2-5; 10 positions match TRBD2. Germline V CDR1 and CDR2: KGHDR, SFDVKD. The CDR3 length is 15 residues. V shed 3 bases and J 7 bases; nucleotides not matched to a gene: 7.

The genes are TRBV7-9 and TRBJ2-5, with a possible D match to TRBD2 (6 bases). The J call may be faulty, since TRBJ2-7 better matches the DNA end. Germline V gene data show CDR1 as SEHNR and CDR2 as FQNEAQ (reference sequence). The CDR3 spans 14 residues. Here the CDR3 DNA reads TGTGCCAGCAGCTCACGGAGGGCTAACTCCGAGCAGTACTTC. It specifies CASSSRRANSEQYF.

The chain is built from TRBV7-2 and TRBJ2-1; the match to TRBD2 covers 7 bases. The CDR3 is made up of 14 amino acids. The germline V gene encodes CDR1 SGHTA and CDR2 FQGNSA. V shed 4 bases and J 4 bases; nucleotides not matched to a gene: 4. In nucleotides, the CDR3 is TGTGCCAGCAGCTGGGGACTACTTTACAATGAGCAGTTCTTC. Encoded protein: CASSWGLLYNEQFF.

The chain recombines TRBV20-1 with TRBJ2-3, with 11 bases lining up with TRBD1. CDR1 and CDR2 from the germline V gene are DFQATT and SNEGSKA (reference sequence). V dropped 6 bases and J dropped 3; count of bases not matched to a gene: 8. This CDR3 region has 15 residues. The CDR3 region is CSATTRDRGTDTQYF. Written as DNA, the CDR3 is TGCAGTGCGACGACCCGGGACAGGGGGACAGATACGCAGTATTTT.

V and J are TRBV7-2 and TRBJ2-1; 12 bases line up with TRBD2. CDR1 is SGHTA and CDR2 is FQGNSA in the germline V gene. Trimming removed 2 bases from V and 3 bases from J; junction bases left unmatched: 5. The CDR3 is 17 amino acids. This CDR3 is CASSLLQLAGGYNEQFF. The CDR3 nucleotides are TGTGCCAGCAGCTTACTCCAACTAGCGGGGGGCTACAATGAGCAGTTCTTC.